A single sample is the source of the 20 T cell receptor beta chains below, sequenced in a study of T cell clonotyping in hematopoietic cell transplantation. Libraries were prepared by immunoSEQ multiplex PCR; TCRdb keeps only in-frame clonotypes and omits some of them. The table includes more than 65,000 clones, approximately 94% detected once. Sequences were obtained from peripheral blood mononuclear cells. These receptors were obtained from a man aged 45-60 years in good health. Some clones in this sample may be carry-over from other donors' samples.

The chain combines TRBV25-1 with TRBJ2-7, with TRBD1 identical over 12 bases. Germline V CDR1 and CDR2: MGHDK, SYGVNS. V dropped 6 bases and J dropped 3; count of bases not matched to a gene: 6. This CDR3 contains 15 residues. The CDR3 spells CASSPGQGAIYEQYF. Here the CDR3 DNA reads TGTGCCAGCAGCCCGGGACAGGGGGCGATCTACGAGCAGTACTTC.

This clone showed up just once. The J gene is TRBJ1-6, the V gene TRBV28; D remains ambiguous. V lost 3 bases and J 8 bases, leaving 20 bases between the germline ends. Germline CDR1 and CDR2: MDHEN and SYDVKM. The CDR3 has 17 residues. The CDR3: CASSFSVGTRFYSPLHF. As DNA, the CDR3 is TGTGCCAGCAGTTTTTCGGTGGGAACGAGGTTCTATTCACCCCTCCACTTT. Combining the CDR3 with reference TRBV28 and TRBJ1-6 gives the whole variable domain DVKVTQSSRYLVKRTGEKVFLECVQDMDHENMFWYRQDPGLGLRLIYFSYDVKMKEKGDIPEGYSVSREKKERFSLILESASTNQTSMYLCASSFSVGTRFYSPLHFGNGTRLTVT.

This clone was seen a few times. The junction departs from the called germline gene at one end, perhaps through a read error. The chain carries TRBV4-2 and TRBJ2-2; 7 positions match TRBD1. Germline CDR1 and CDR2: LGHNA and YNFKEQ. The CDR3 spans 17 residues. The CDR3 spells CASSEDGTDPNTGELFF. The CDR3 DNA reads TGTGCCAGCAGCGAAGATGGGACAGACCCGAACACCGGGGAGCTGTTTTTT.

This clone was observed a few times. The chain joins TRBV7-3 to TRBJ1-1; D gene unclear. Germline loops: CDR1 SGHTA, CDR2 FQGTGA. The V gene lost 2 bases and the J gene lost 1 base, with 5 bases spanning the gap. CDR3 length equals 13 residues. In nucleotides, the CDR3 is TGTGCCAGCAGCTTAGGGGAGAACACTGAAGCTTTCTTT. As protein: CASSLGENTEAFF.

CDR3 loop: CASSLDSNNSPLHF. CDR3 DNA sequence: TGTGCCAGCAGCTTAGACAGCAATAATTCACCCCTCCACTTT. The V gene is TRBV5-4, the J gene TRBJ1-6; TRBD1 is a possible D gene (5 bases). The germline CDR1 and CDR2 sequences are SGHNT and YYREEE (reference sequence). V gave up 2 bases and J gave up 5 bases, with 8 bases separating them. There are 14 residues in the CDR3.

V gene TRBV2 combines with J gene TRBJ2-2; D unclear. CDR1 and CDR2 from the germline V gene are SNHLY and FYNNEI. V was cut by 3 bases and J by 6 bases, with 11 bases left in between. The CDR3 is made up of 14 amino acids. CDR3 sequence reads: CASSEQGVPGELFF. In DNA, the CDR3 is TGTGCCAGCAGTGAGCAAGGAGTACCCGGGGAGCTGTTTTTT.

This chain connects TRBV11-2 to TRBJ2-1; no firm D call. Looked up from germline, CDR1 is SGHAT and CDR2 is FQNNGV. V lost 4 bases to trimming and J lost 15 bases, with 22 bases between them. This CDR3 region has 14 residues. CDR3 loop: CASSSKPSLLSSFF. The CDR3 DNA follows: TGTGCCAGCAGCTCAAAACCATCCCTTCTCTCCTCGTTCTTC.

CDR3 sequence (DNA): TGTGCCAGCAGCTTAAGGGACGCGAGCTACGAGCAGTACTTC. This translates into CASSLRDASYEQYF. This sequence joins TRBV11-1 and TRBJ2-7; possibly TRBD1 or TRBD2 for D (5 bases each). The CDR3 runs to 14 residues. Germline V gene sequence: CDR1 SGHAT, CDR2 FQDESV (reference sequence). V was cut by 2 bases and J by 3 bases, with 11 bases left in between. Looking up the rest from reference TRBV11-1 and TRBJ2-7 gives the full variable domain: EAEVAQSPRYKITEKSQAVAFWCDPISGHATLYWYRQILGQGPELLVQFQDESVVDDSQLPKDRFSAERLKGVDSTLKIQPAELGDSAMYLCASSLRDASYEQYFGPGTRLTVT.

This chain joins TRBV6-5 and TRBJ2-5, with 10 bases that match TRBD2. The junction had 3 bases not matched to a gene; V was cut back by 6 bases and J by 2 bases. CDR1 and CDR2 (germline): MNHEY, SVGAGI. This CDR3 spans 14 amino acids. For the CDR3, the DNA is TGTGCCAGCAGGGGACTAGCGACTCAAGAGACCCAGTACTTC. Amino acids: CASRGLATQETQYF.

The CDR3 DNA follows: TGCAGCGTCAGACAGGGTACCTACGAGCAGTACTTC. This codes for CSVRQGTYEQYF. The chain couples TRBV29-1 to TRBJ2-7, with 7 bases that match TRBD1. There are 12 residues in the CDR3. J gave up 2 bases and V 6 bases, and 4 bases lay outside the gene matches. The germline V gene encodes CDR1 SQVTM and CDR2 ANQGSEA.

In DNA form, the CDR3 reads TGTGCCTCTCAGGACCCAGTCCGATATGGCTACACCTTC. Protein: CASQDPVRYGYTF. The chain joins TRBV28 to TRBJ1-2; D not certain. Between the trimmed V and J ends, which lost 11 bases and 5 bases, there was a span of 18 bases. This CDR3 comprises 13 residues. CDR1 MDHEN and CDR2 SYDVKM come from the germline V gene.

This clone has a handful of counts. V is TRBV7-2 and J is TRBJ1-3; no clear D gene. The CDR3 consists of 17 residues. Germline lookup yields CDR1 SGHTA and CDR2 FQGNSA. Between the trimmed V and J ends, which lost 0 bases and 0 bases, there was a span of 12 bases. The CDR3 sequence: CASSLASTASSGNTIYF. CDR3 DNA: TGTGCCAGCAGCTTAGCGTCAACAGCAAGCTCTGGAAACACCATATATTTT.

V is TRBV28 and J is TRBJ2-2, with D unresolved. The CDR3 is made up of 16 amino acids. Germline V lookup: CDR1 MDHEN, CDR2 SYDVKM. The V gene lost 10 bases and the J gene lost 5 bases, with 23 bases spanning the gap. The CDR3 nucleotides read TGTGCCATTCCTGACGATGCGCGTTTCGGGACCGGGGAGCTGTTTTTT. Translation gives CAIPDDARFGTGELFF.

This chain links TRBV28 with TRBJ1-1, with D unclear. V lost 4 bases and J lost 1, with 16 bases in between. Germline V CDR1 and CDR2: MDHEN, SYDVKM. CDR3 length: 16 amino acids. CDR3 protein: CASSSTRGVTNTEAFF. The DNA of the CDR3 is TGTGCCAGCAGTTCCACACGCGGGGTTACGAACACTGAAGCTTTCTTT.

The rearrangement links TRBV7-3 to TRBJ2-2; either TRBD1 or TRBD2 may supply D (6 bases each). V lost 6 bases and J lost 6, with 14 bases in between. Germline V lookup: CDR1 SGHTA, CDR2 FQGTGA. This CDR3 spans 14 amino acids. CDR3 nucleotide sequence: TGTGCCAGCAGATTAGGAGGGGGAGCCGGGGAGCTGTTTTTT. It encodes CASRLGGGAGELFF.

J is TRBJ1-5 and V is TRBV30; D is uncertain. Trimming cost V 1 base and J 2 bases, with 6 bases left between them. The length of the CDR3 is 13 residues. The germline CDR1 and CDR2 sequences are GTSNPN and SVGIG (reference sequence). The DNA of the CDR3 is TGTGCCTGGAGTGCTTCACGCAATCAGCCCCAGCATTTT. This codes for CAWSASRNQPQHF.

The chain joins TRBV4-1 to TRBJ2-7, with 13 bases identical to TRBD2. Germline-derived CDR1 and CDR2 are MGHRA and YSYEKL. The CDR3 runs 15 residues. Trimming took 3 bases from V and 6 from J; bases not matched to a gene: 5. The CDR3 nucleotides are TGCGCCAGCAGCCACCTCGGGACTAGCGGGGCCGAGCAGTACTTC. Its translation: CASSHLGTSGAEQYF.

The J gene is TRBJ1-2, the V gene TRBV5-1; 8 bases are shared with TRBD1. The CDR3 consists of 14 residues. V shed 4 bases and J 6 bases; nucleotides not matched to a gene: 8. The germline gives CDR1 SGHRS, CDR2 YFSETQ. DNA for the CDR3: TGCGCCAGCAGCGAACGACAGGGGAGGCATGGCTACACCTTC. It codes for CASSERQGRHGYTF.

In nucleotides, the CDR3 is TGCGCCAGCAGTGAGTTGGGAGGTGGCTACACCTTC. Translating gives CASSELGGGYTF. J is TRBJ1-2 and V is TRBV5-1; D is unclear. The V end lost 5 bases, the J end lost 7 bases, and 12 bases lay between the germline ends. This CDR3 region has 12 residues. Per germline, CDR1 SGHRS and CDR2 YFSETQ. The complete variable domain, with remaining parts taken from reference TRBV5-1 and TRBJ1-2, reads KAGVTQTPRYLIKTRGQQVTLSCSPISGHRSVSWYQQTPGQGLQFLFEYFSETQRNKGNFPGRFSGRQFSNSRSEMNVSTLELGDSALYLCASSELGGGYTFGSGTRLTVV.

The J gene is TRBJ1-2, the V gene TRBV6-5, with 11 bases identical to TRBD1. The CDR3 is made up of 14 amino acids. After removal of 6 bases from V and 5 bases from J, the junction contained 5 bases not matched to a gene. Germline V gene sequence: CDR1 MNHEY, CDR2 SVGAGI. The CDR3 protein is CASSRDRGSYGYTF. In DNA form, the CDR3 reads TGTGCCAGCAGCAGGGACAGGGGGTCTTATGGCTACACCTTC.